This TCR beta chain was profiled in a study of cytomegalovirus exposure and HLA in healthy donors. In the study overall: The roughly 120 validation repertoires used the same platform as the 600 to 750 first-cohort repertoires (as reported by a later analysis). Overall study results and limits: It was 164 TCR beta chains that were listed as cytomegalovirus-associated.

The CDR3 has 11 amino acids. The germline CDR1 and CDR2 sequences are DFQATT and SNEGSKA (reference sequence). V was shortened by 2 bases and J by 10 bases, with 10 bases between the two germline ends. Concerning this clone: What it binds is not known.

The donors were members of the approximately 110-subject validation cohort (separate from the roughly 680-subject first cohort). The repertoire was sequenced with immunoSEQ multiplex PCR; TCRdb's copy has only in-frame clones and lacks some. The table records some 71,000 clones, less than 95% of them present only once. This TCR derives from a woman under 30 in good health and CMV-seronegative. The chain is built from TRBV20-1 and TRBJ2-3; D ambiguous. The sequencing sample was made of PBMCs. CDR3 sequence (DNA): TGCAGTGCTAGACTTGAACGCGCGCAGTATTTT. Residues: CSARLERAQYF.